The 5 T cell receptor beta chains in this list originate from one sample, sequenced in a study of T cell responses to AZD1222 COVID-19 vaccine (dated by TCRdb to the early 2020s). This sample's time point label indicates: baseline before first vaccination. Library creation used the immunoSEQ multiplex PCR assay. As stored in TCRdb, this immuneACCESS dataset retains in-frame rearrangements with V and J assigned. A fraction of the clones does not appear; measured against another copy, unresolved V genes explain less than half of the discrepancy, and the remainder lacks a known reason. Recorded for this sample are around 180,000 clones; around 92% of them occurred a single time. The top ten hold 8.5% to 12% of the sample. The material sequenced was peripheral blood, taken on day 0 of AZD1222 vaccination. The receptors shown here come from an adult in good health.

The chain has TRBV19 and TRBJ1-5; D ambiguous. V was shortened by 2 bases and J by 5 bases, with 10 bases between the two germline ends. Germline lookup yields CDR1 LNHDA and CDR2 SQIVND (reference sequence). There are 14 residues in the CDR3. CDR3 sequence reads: CASSIPRTDQPQHF. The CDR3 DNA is TGTGCCAGTAGTATACCCAGGACGGATCAGCCCCAGCATTTT.

As DNA, the CDR3 is TGTGCCAGCAGTTTGGGGACAGGCTACGAGCAGTACGTC. Its translation: CASSLGTGYEQYV. J is TRBJ2-7 and V is TRBV27; 8 nucleotides align to TRBD1. This CDR3 is 13 amino acids long. V lost 3 bases and J lost 3; bases outside the gene matches: 1. From germline, CDR1 is MNHEY and CDR2 SMNVEV (reference sequence).

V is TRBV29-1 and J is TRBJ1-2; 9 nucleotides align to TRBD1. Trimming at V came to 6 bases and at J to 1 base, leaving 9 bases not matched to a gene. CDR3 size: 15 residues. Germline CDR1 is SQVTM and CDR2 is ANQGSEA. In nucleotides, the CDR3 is TGCAGCGTCGCCTCCGGGACAGGGATTAACTATGGCTACACCTTC. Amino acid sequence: CSVASGTGINYGYTF.

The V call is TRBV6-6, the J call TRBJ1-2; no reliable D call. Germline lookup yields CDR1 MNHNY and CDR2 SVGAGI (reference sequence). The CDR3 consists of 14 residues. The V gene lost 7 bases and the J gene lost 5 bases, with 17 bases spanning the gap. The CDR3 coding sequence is TGTGCCAGCACCACCCTCCTCGGACGGTATGGCTACACCTTC. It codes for CASTTLLGRYGYTF.

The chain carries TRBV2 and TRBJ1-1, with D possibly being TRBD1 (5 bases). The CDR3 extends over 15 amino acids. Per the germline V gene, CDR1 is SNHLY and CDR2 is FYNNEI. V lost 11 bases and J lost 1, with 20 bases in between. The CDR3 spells CALTPGARGNTEAFF. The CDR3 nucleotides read TGTGCCCTAACCCCCGGGGCGAGGGGGAACACTGAAGCTTTCTTT. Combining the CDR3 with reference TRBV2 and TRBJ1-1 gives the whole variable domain EPEVTQTPSHQVTQMGQEVILRCVPISNHLYFYWYRQILGQKVEFLVSFYNNEISEKSEIFDDQFSVERPDGSNFTLKIRSTKLEDSAMYFCALTPGARGNTEAFFGQGTRLTVV.